The following is a T cell receptor (beta chain) sequence with its context. CDR1 is KGHSH and CDR2 is LQKENI in the germline V gene. V shed 2 bases, J shed 4 bases, and the junction held 4 bases outside the gene matches. The CDR3 spans 15 residues. This entry comes from a study of T cell changes during pregnancy in multiple sclerosis. Clones were sequenced by immunoSEQ multiplex PCR, and TCRdb holds only the in-frame ones, with some missing. The table records approximately 34,000 clones, around 93% of them present only once. V gene TRBV18 combines with J gene TRBJ2-2, with TRBD2 matching over 7 bases. The sequences come from CD4+ T cells from peripheral blood mononuclear cells, collected in the second trimester of pregnancy. The clonotype originates from a female donor with multiple sclerosis, enrolled in a pregnancy study. CDR3: CASSPRIAGTGELFF. CDR3 DNA: TGTGCCAGCTCACCAAGGATAGCGGGCACCGGGGAGCTGTTTTTT. The whole variable domain, filled in from reference TRBV18 and TRBJ2-2, reads NAGVMQNPRHLVRRRGQEARLRCSPMKGHSHVYWYRQLPEEGLKFMVYLQKENIIDESGMPKERFSAEFPKEGPSILRIQQVVRGDSAAYFCASSPRIAGTGELFFGEGSRLTVL.